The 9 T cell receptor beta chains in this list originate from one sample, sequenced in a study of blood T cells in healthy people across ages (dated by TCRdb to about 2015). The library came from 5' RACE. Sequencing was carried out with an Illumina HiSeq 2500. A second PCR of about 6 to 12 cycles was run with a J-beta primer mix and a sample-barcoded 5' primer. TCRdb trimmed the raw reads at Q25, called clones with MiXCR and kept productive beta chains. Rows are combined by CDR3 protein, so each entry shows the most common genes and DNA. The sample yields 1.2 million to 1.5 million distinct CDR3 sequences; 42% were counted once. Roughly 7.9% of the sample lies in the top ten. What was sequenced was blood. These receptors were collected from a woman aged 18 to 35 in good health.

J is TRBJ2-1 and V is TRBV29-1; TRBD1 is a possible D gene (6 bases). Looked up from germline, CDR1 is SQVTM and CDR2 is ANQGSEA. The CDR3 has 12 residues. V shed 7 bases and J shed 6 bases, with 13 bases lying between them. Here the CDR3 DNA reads TGCAGCGCGAAGGACAGCTTCAATGAGCAGTTCTTC. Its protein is CSAKDSFNEQFF.

The CDR3 here is CASSLSGTSLSQYF. CDR3 nucleotides: TGTGCCAGCAGCTTGAGTGGGACTTCCCTTAGCCAGTACTTC. V and J are TRBV7-9 and TRBJ2-7, with a weak D call TRBD2 (6 bases). Germline assignment: CDR1 SEHNR and CDR2 FQNEAQ (reference sequence). Trimming removed 3 bases from V and 10 bases from J, with 19 bases in between. This CDR3 has 14 amino acids. Complete variable domain (other parts from reference TRBV7-9 and TRBJ2-7): DTGVSQNPRHKITKRGQNVTFRCDPISEHNRLYWYRQTLGQGPEFLTYFQNEAQLEKSRLLSDRFSAERPKGSFSTLEIQRTEQGDSAMYLCASSLSGTSLSQYFGPGTRLTVT.

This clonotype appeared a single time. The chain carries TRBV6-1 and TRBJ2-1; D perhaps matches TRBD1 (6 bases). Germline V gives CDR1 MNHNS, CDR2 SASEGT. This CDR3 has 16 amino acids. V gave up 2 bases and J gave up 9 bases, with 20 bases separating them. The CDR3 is CASSEWFRAGVTEQFF. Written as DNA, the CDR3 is TGTGCCAGCAGTGAATGGTTTAGGGCAGGGGTGACTGAGCAGTTCTTC.

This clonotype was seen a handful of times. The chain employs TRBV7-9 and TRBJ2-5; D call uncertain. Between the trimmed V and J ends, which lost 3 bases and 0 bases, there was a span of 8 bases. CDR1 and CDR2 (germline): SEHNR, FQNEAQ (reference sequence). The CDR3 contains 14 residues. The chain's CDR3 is CASSFKQYQETQYF. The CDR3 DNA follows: TGTGCCAGCAGCTTCAAACAGTACCAAGAGACCCAGTACTTC.

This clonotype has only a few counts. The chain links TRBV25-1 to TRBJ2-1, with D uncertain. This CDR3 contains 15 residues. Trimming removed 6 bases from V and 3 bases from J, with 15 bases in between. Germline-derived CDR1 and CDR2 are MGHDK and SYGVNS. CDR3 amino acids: CASRAGPPYYNEQFF. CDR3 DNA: TGTGCCAGCAGGGCCGGGCCCCCTTACTACAATGAGCAGTTCTTC.

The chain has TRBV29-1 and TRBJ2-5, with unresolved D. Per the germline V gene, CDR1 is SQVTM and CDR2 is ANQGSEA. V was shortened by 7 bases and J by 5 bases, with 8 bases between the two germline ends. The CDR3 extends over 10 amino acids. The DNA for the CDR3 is TGCAGCGGCCCTGGGGAGACCCAGTACTTC. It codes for CSGPGETQYF.

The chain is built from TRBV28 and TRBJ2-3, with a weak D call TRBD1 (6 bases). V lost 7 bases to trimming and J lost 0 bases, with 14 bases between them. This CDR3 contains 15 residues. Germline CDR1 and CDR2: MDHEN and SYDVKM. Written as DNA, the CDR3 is TGTGCCAGCACCAAACAGGGTTCTAGCACAGATACGCAGTATTTT. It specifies CASTKQGSSTDTQYF.

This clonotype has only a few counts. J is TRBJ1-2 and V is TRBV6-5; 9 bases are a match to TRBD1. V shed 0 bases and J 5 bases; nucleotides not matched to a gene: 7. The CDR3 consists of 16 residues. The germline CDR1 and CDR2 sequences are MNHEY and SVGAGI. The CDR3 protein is CASSYSGTGLFYGYTF. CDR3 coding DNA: TGTGCCAGCAGTTACTCGGGGACAGGGCTATTTTATGGCTACACCTTC.

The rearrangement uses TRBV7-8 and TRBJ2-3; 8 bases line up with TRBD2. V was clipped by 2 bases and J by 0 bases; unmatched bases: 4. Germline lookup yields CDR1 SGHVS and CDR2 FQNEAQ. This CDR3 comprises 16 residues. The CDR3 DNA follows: TGTGCCAGCAGCTTATCAGCGGGGGCGAGCACAGATACGCAGTATTTT. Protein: CASSLSAGASTDTQYF.